These 2 T cell receptor beta chains were sequenced from one sample in a study of Ad26.COV2.S vaccination and SARS-CoV-2 variants. Treatment reported: about 20 received Ad26.COV2.S at low or high dose, single or two shots; about five received placebo; per-sample allocation not given. Collection of the samples took place on day 63 after the first injection of vaccine or placebo. Libraries were prepared by immunoSEQ multiplex PCR; TCRdb keeps only in-frame clonotypes and omits some of them. The sample includes 510,000 or so clones, approximately 90% of them seen just once. The sample was peripheral blood, taken in a trial of Ad26.COV2.S vaccine versus placebo. These receptors were collected from a person aged 18 to 65 who received the Ad26.COV2.S COVID-19 vaccine or a placebo.

The rearrangement links TRBV5-1 to TRBJ1-2, with unresolved D. The V end lost 0 bases, the J end lost 3 bases, and 9 bases lay between the germline ends. The CDR3 loop spans 14 amino acids. Germline CDR1 and CDR2: SGHRS and YFSETQ. CDR3 loop: CASSLGRSDYGYTF. The CDR3 nucleotides read TGCGCCAGCAGCTTGGGCAGGTCGGACTATGGCTACACCTTC.

The chain links TRBV6-5 to TRBJ1-3; maybe TRBD1 (6 bases). V lost 6 bases to trimming and J lost 3 bases, with 12 bases between them. Germline values: CDR1 MNHEY, CDR2 SVGAGI. The length of the CDR3 is 14 residues. CDR3 amino acids: CASRAGVFGNTIYF. The CDR3 DNA follows: TGTGCCAGCAGGGCAGGGGTTTTTGGAAACACCATATATTTT.